The 3 T cell receptor beta chains below were found in one sample sequenced in a study of early T cells in non-severe SARS-CoV-2 infection. Via MiXCR, TCRdb re-called the 5' RACE reads, giving one row per CDR3 protein. Here the sample spans tens of thousands of distinct CDR3 sequences, around 7% being singletons. The specimen was whole blood. The source is an adult who was a healthcare worker with PCR-confirmed SARS-CoV-2 infection or an uninfected control (not recorded which).

In this sample, this clonotype turned up many times. The rearrangement joins TRBV10-2 to TRBJ1-1; D unresolved. The germline V gene encodes CDR1 WSHSY and CDR2 SAAADI. The CDR3 spans 12 residues. V lost 6 bases and J lost 4, with 9 bases in between. CDR3 amino acids: CASSPTPTEAFF. The CDR3 nucleotides are TGCGCCAGCAGCCCGACACCCACTGAAGCTTTCTTT.

This clonotype was picked up many times. This chain links TRBV30 with TRBJ2-1; 14 bases are shared with TRBD2. This CDR3 comprises 15 residues. The germline V gene encodes CDR1 GTSNPN and CDR2 SVGIG (reference sequence). The V segment lost 3 bases and the J segment 4 bases; nucleotides outside the gene matches: 2. The CDR3 bases are TGTGCCTGGAGGGGACTAGCGGGAGTTTACAATGAGCAGTTCTTC. Protein: CAWRGLAGVYNEQFF.

In its sample, this clonotype was seen many times. V and J are TRBV6-2 or TRBV6-3 and TRBJ2-5; D might be TRBD1 (5 bases). This CDR3 is built from 16 residues. Germline loops: CDR1 MNHEY, CDR2 SVGEGT. V shed 2 bases and J shed 5 bases, with 18 bases lying between them. Written as DNA, the CDR3 is TGTGCCAGCAGTTACGGGGCTGGCGGAAGTCGGGAGACCCAGTACTTC. It specifies CASSYGAGGSRETQYF.